The 11 T cell receptor beta chains given below trace back to one sample, sequenced in a study of a mutant IDH1 vaccine in newly diagnosed glioma. Clones were sequenced by immunoSEQ multiplex PCR, and TCRdb holds only the in-frame ones, with some missing. The sample holds around 54,000 clones; approximately 87% are singletons and the top ten take 1.1% to 1.5%. Time point given: week 23, last vaccination. Each vaccine dose was 300 ug of mutant IDH1 20-mer peptide, with topical imiquimod. Their specific antigens are unknown. The input for sequencing was PBMCs, taken from a glioma patient whose treatment included an IDH1 peptide vaccine. These receptors all come from a man aged 35-49 years with glioma.

The CDR3 sequence: CASSLNRVTTDTQYF. The DNA of the CDR3 is TGTGCCAGCAGCTTAAACAGGGTTACGACAGATACGCAGTATTTT. The J gene is TRBJ2-3, the V gene TRBV7-2, with D perhaps TRBD1 (6 bases). Germline V gene sequence: CDR1 SGHTA, CDR2 FQGNSA. The CDR3 spans 15 residues. V lost 2 bases and J 3 bases, leaving 12 bases between the germline ends.

This sequence joins TRBV7-9 and TRBJ1-4, with D unclear. V was cut by 5 bases and J by 4 bases, with 11 bases left in between. CDR3 size: 14 residues. Germline V gene lookup returns CDR1 SEHNR and CDR2 FQNEAQ (reference sequence). The CDR3 is CASSLVQYNEKLFF. CDR3 DNA sequence: TGTGCCAGCAGCCTAGTGCAGTATAATGAAAAACTGTTTTTT.

This rearrangement joins TRBV5-1 to TRBJ1-2; the D gene is possibly TRBD1 (6 bases). The CDR3 totals 15 residues. The germline V gene has CDR1 SGHRS and CDR2 YFSETQ. V was shortened by 4 bases and J by 5 bases, with 18 bases between the two germline ends. CDR3 DNA: TGCGCCAGCAGCCAGGGACACGACCAGAGGTATGGCTACACCTTC. Translated: CASSQGHDQRYGYTF.

As DNA, the CDR3 is TGCGCCAGCAGCGGGCAGACCTACGAGCAGTACTTC. Translating gives CASSGQTYEQYF. The chain carries TRBV5-1 and TRBJ2-7; D ambiguous. CDR3 length: 12 amino acids. In germline, CDR1 is SGHRS, CDR2 YFSETQ. V gave up 4 bases and J gave up 2 bases, with 7 bases separating them.

The chain uses TRBV4-1 and TRBJ2-1, with 12 bases fitting TRBD2. The CDR3 sequence is 19 residues long. With 0 bases clipped from V and 5 bases from J, the junction kept 11 bases outside the gene matches. CDR1 MGHRA and CDR2 YSYEKL come from the germline V gene. DNA of the CDR3: TGCGCCAGCAGCCAAGATGCGGCTAGCGGGAGGGCTTTTGACAATGAGCAGTTCTTC. The encoded protein is CASSQDAASGRAFDNEQFF.

The V and J genes are TRBV7-2 and TRBJ2-2; 10 bases map to TRBD2. The trim removed 1 base at V and 4 bases at J, leaving 6 bases unmatched. CDR3 length: 17 residues. Per germline, CDR1 SGHTA and CDR2 FQGNSA. The CDR3 bases are TGTGCCAGCAGCTTAGTAGCGGGAGGCCCAGTCACCGGGGAGCTGTTTTTT. Its translation: CASSLVAGGPVTGELFF.

V gene TRBV6-1 combines with J gene TRBJ2-5; the D call may be TRBD1 or TRBD2 (5 bases each). The CDR3 covers 15 residues. V lost 0 bases and J lost 8, with 16 bases in between. CDR1 is MNHNS, CDR2 SASEGT, per germline. CDR3 coding DNA: TGTGCCAGCAGTGAAGCGTCCCAGGGACGATCCACCCAGTACTTC. Amino acids: CASSEASQGRSTQYF.

This clone was observed a handful of times. The genes are TRBV29-1 and TRBJ2-7, with D maybe TRBD1 (6 bases). The germline CDR1 and CDR2 sequences are SQVTM and ANQGSEA. V lost 2 bases and J 3 bases, leaving 14 bases between the germline ends. The CDR3 runs 14 residues. CDR3 nucleotide sequence: TGCAGCGTTGAAAGCAGGGGAGACGGCTACGAGCAGTACTTC. Translated, it gives CSVESRGDGYEQYF.

This clone was observed once. The chain couples TRBV6-1 to TRBJ2-7; TRBD2 agrees at 11 bases. V trimming: 4 bases; J trimming: 4 bases; junction bases outside the gene matches: 6. The CDR3 runs 15 residues. In germline, CDR1 is MNHNS, CDR2 SASEGT. The CDR3 DNA sequence: TGTGCCAGCAGTGGACCTAGCGGGAGGAATTACGAGCAGTACTTC. Protein sequence: CASSGPSGRNYEQYF.

The chain combines TRBV7-2 with TRBJ2-7; 7 bases align to TRBD2. CDR1 and CDR2 from the germline V gene are SGHTA and FQGNSA. V shed 1 base, J shed 0 bases, and the junction held 15 bases outside the gene matches. This CDR3 is 19 amino acids long. This CDR3 is CASSLVAAGSTGPSYEQYF. The CDR3 DNA follows: TGTGCCAGCAGCTTAGTGGCAGCGGGATCCACCGGCCCCTCCTACGAGCAGTACTTC.

The rearrangement joins TRBV19 to TRBJ2-7; possible D gene TRBD1, 5 bases. Per the germline V gene, CDR1 is LNHDA and CDR2 is SQIVND (reference sequence). The CDR3 consists of 13 residues. Deletions cut 5 bases from V and 3 bases from J, with 11 bases between. As DNA, the CDR3 is TGTGCCAGTAGTGCGGACACGTTCTACGAGCAGTACTTC. It specifies CASSADTFYEQYF.